The 20 T cell receptor beta chains in this list originate from one sample, sequenced in a study of cytomegalovirus exposure and HLA in healthy donors (dated by TCRdb to 2016 to 2017). Library generation was performed with the immunoSEQ multiplex PCR assay. The clones in this table, taken by TCRdb from immuneACCESS, are in-frame only. Not every clone is retained; where verified, under half of the shortfall comes from an unresolved V gene, and the cause of the rest is unknown. The sample yields some 98,000 clones; about 90% were counted once. The ten largest clones capture under 6.5% of the sample. The sample consisted of PBMCs. The receptors were gathered from a man between 18 and 29 years old in good health and CMV-seropositive.

The chain combines TRBV5-1 with TRBJ2-2; D perhaps matches TRBD1 (6 bases). There are 14 residues in the CDR3. Germline V gene lookup returns CDR1 SGHRS and CDR2 YFSETQ. V lost 0 bases and J lost 3, with 6 bases in between. CDR3 nucleotides: TGCGCCAGCAGCTTGGGACAGGACACCGGGGAGCTGTTTTTT. This codes for CASSLGQDTGELFF.

This clone appeared a single time. V gene TRBV13 combines with J gene TRBJ2-5; D is possibly TRBD1 (6 bases). The V gene lost 2 bases and the J gene lost 3 bases, with 13 bases spanning the gap. The CDR3 is made up of 15 amino acids. Per germline, CDR1 PRHDT and CDR2 FYEKMQ (reference sequence). In DNA form, the CDR3 reads TGTGCCAGCAGCTTACGGGACATACCTGAAGAGACCCAGTACTTC. This encodes CASSLRDIPEETQYF. The variable domain in full, completed from reference TRBV13 and TRBJ2-5, reads AAGVIQSPRHLIKEKRETATLKCYPIPRHDTVYWYQQGPGQDPQFLISFYEKMQSDKGSIPDRFSAQQFSDYHSELNMSSLELGDSALYFCASSLRDIPEETQYFGPGTRLLVL.

This chain joins TRBV2 and TRBJ2-1; 10 nucleotides match TRBD2. The CDR3 is 13 residues long. Germline lookup yields CDR1 SNHLY and CDR2 FYNNEI. J was trimmed by 8 bases and V by 6 bases; bases with no gene match: 4. The CDR3 bases are TGTGCCAGCAGGGGACTAGCGTTCCATGAGCAGTTCTTC. Its protein is CASRGLAFHEQFF.

The J gene is TRBJ2-7, the V gene TRBV6-5; maybe TRBD1 (6 bases). CDR3 length: 15 amino acids. V was pared by 0 bases and J by 3 bases, with 12 bases between. The germline V gene has CDR1 MNHEY and CDR2 SVGAGI. The CDR3 nucleotides read TGTGCCAGCAGTTACTCAGCAGGGGCTATCTACGAGCAGTACTTC. Its protein is CASSYSAGAIYEQYF.

J is TRBJ2-1 and V is TRBV5-1; TRBD2 matches 8 bases. The CDR3 is made up of 17 amino acids. The germline V gene encodes CDR1 SGHRS and CDR2 YFSETQ. V trimming: 2 bases; J trimming: 9 bases; junction bases outside the gene matches: 16. The CDR3 loop is CASSLIMAGGHLGEQFF. The CDR3 DNA sequence: TGCGCCAGCAGCTTAATCATGGCGGGGGGCCATCTAGGTGAGCAGTTCTTC.

This clone was seen just once. This rearrangement joins TRBV6-1 to TRBJ1-1; unclear D gene. CDR3 length: 11 amino acids. Germline loops: CDR1 MNHNS, CDR2 SASEGT. The ends were cut back, 6 bases at V and 4 bases at J, with 6 bases in the middle. CDR3 in amino acids: CASREPTEAFF. The CDR3 bases are TGTGCCAGCAGGGAGCCCACTGAAGCTTTCTTT.

The chain links TRBV19 to TRBJ1-1; the D is unclear. CDR1 and CDR2 (germline): LNHDA, SQIVND (reference sequence). The CDR3 loop spans 14 amino acids. The V end was cut by 7 bases, the J end by 8 bases, with 20 bases between. The CDR3 nucleotides read TGTGCCAGTACCGACCAAGTTGCGGGGAGCGAAGCTTTCTTT. This encodes CASTDQVAGSEAFF.

The J gene is TRBJ2-1, the V gene TRBV7-2; 7 positions agree with TRBD2. From germline, CDR1 is SGHTA and CDR2 FQGNSA. The CDR3 extends over 14 amino acids. J was trimmed by 9 bases and V by 3 bases; bases with no gene match: 8. CDR3 region: CASSLGGGSFEQFF. CDR3 nucleotides: TGTGCCAGCAGCTTGGGTGGCGGGAGTTTTGAGCAGTTCTTC.

The V call is TRBV5-6, the J call TRBJ1-2; D perhaps matches TRBD1 (6 bases). Germline lookup yields CDR1 SGHDT and CDR2 YYEEEE. This CDR3 is 14 amino acids long. V was clipped by 4 bases and J by 2 bases, with 12 bases between them. CDR3 amino acids: CASSRVGGNYGYTF. For the CDR3, the DNA is TGTGCCAGCAGCCGGGTAGGGGGAAACTATGGCTACACCTTC. The full variable domain, completed using reference TRBV5-6 and TRBJ1-2, is DAGVTQSPTHLIKTRGQQVTLRCSPKSGHDTVSWYQQALGQGPQFIFQYYEEEERQRGNFPDRFSGHQFPNYSSELNVNALLLGDSALYLCASSRVGGNYGYTFGSGTRLTVV.

The J gene is TRBJ1-4, the V gene TRBV7-2; no clear D gene. CDR1 SGHTA and CDR2 FQGNSA come from the germline V gene. V lost 2 bases to trimming and J lost 8 bases, with 12 bases between them. The CDR3 length is 14 residues. The DNA for the CDR3 is TGTGCCAGCAGCTTAAGTCCCCGGGGAGAAAAACTGTTTTTT. Its protein is CASSLSPRGEKLFF.

The chain is built from TRBV5-6 and TRBJ2-5; 9 bases line up with TRBD1. The V and J ends lost 5 bases and 5 bases, in that order; junction bases with no gene match: 7. There are 14 residues in the CDR3. In germline, CDR1 is SGHDT, CDR2 YYEEEE. CDR3 sequence reads: CASRVQGARETQYF. The CDR3 nucleotides read TGTGCCAGCAGGGTACAGGGGGCGCGGGAGACCCAGTACTTC.

The genes are TRBV5-6 and TRBJ2-3, with 7 positions matching TRBD1. The CDR3 loop spans 15 amino acids. CDR1 is SGHDT, CDR2 YYEEEE, per germline. Trimming at V came to 4 bases and at J to 0 bases, leaving 5 bases not matched to a gene. CDR3 bases: TGTGCCAGCAGCCGTGACAGGGCTAGCACAGATACGCAGTATTTT. It encodes CASSRDRASTDTQYF.

This clone has a single count. The rearrangement uses TRBV7-9 and TRBJ2-1, with a weak D call TRBD1 (5 bases). CDR3 length: 15 residues. V was shortened by 6 bases and J by 0 bases, with 12 bases between the two germline ends. Germline lookup yields CDR1 SEHNR and CDR2 FQNEAQ (reference sequence). The CDR3 nucleotides are TGTGCCAGCAGAAATACAGGCAACTCCTACAATGAGCAGTTCTTC. It encodes CASRNTGNSYNEQFF.

V usage is TRBV4-3 and J usage is TRBJ2-3; D is unclear. There are 17 residues in the CDR3. With 5 bases removed from V and 0 bases from J, the gap between germline ends came to 18 bases. CDR1 LGHNA and CDR2 YSLEER come from the germline V gene. The CDR3 reads CASSFYSTPASTDTQYF. CDR3 in DNA: TGCGCCAGCAGCTTTTACAGCACACCCGCTAGCACAGATACGCAGTATTTT.

The gene calls are TRBV19 and TRBJ1-5; 9 bases map to TRBD1. Losses at the gene ends were 9 bases for V and 1 base for J; bases not matched to a gene: 7. CDR3 length equals 15 residues. The germline V gene encodes CDR1 LNHDA and CDR2 SQIVND (reference sequence). Here the CDR3 reads CASGDRAKSNQPQHF. In DNA, the CDR3 is TGTGCCAGCGGGGACAGGGCGAAAAGCAATCAGCCCCAGCATTTT.

V gene TRBV5-1 combines with J gene TRBJ2-3; 12 bases fit TRBD2. V gave up 3 bases and J gave up 6 bases; unmatched junction bases: 8. Germline V gene data show CDR1 as SGHRS and CDR2 as YFSETQ. This CDR3 is built from 16 residues. For the CDR3, the DNA is TGCGCCAGCAGCTGGCGGACTAGCGGGGTGCCCGATACGCAGTATTTT. This sequence encodes CASSWRTSGVPDTQYF.

The CDR3 coding sequence is TGTGCCAGCAGCTTTGGGACAGGGGGCGGCATTCAGTACTTC. It specifies CASSFGTGGGIQYF. The chain carries TRBV7-2 and TRBJ2-4; 12 positions agree with TRBD1. Unmatched junction bases numbered 3, after V lost 3 bases and J lost 9 bases. Looked up from germline, CDR1 is SGHTA and CDR2 is FQGNSA. This CDR3 contains 14 residues. Drawing the rest from reference TRBV7-2 and TRBJ2-4, the complete variable domain is GAGVSQSPSNKVTEKGKDVELRCDPISGHTALYWYRQSLGQGLEFLIYFQGNSAPDKSGLPSDRFSAERTGGSVSTLTIQRTQQEDSAVYLCASSFGTGGGIQYFGAGTRLSVL.

The CDR3 region is CASSRDRGLREQYF. The DNA for the CDR3 is TGTGCCAGCAGCCGGGACAGGGGGCTTAGGGAGCAGTACTTC. The chain has TRBV7-2 and TRBJ2-7; 12 nucleotides line up with TRBD1. Germline V gene lookup returns CDR1 SGHTA and CDR2 FQGNSA. The CDR3 length is 14 residues. The junction had 6 bases not matched to a gene; V was cut back by 5 bases and J by 7 bases.

The genes are TRBV7-6 and TRBJ1-6; 9 nucleotides agree with TRBD1. The length of the CDR3 is 15 residues. Trimming cost V 6 bases and J 9 bases; bases outside gene matches: 9. The V gene's germline CDR1 is SGHVS and CDR2 FNYEAQ. The CDR3 nucleotides read TGTGCCAGCAGGGAAGAGGGACAGGGCGGTTCACCCCTCCACTTT. This translates into CASREEGQGGSPLHF.

V is TRBV19 and J is TRBJ1-5; D is uncertain. The CDR3 sequence is 17 residues long. Germline V gene sequence: CDR1 LNHDA, CDR2 SQIVND (reference sequence). The V end lost 0 bases, the J end lost 0 bases, and 12 bases lay between the germline ends. CDR3 amino acids: CASSIEEVGNSNQPQHF. CDR3 nucleotide sequence: TGTGCCAGTAGTATAGAAGAGGTAGGAAATAGCAATCAGCCCCAGCATTTT.